The 16 T cell receptor beta chains presented below share a single source sample, sequenced in a study of T cell responses to AZD1222 COVID-19 vaccine. TCRdb keeps only in-frame clones here, not all; method: immunoSEQ multiplex PCR. This sample carries more than 100,000 clones, over 90% of them seen once, and the ten largest clones take more than 4.5%. This sample comprised peripheral blood, obtained on day 0 of AZD1222 vaccination. Source of these receptors: an adult in good health.

The gene calls are TRBV7-6 and TRBJ2-3; D gene ambiguous. Looked up from germline, CDR1 is SGHVS and CDR2 is FNYEAQ. Trimming shortened V by 1 base and J by 1 base, and 0 bases separated the two germline ends. This CDR3 has 12 residues. The CDR3 here is CASSLGTDTQYF. For the CDR3, the DNA is TGTGCCAGCAGCTTAGGCACAGATACGCAGTATTTT.

This clone was detected only once. This sequence joins TRBV3-1 (or the pseudogene TRBV3-2) and TRBJ2-3; tentatively, D is TRBD2 (5 bases). Germline CDR1 and CDR2: LGHDT and YNNKEL (reference sequence). The CDR3 loop spans 14 amino acids. V gave up 4 bases and J gave up 2 bases, with 10 bases separating them. The CDR3 coding sequence is TGTGCCAGCAGCCCAGGACTGTTCACAGATACGCAGTATTTT. It specifies CASSPGLFTDTQYF.

The chain employs TRBV7-8 and TRBJ1-6, with TRBD1 as a possible D gene (5 bases). Germline V lookup: CDR1 SGHVS, CDR2 FQNEAQ. CDR3 length equals 14 residues. V was pared by 5 bases and J by 6 bases, with 11 bases between. CDR3 sequence (DNA): TGTGCCAGCAGCGTCCGGGACCTTAATTCACCCCTCCACTTT. This encodes CASSVRDLNSPLHF.

The chain is built from TRBV6-5 and TRBJ2-7; D might be TRBD1 or TRBD2, each matching 5 bases. V lost 8 bases, J lost 6 bases, and 23 bases lay in between. The germline V gene encodes CDR1 MNHEY and CDR2 SVGAGI. This CDR3 spans 15 amino acids. The CDR3 DNA reads TGTGCCAGCTCCCTAAGTCGGGGCGCGGCAAGCGAGCAGTACTTC. Translated, it gives CASSLSRGAASEQYF.

The genes are TRBV3-1 (or the pseudogene TRBV3-2) and TRBJ2-3; D is ambiguous. The CDR3 is 16 amino acids. Germline CDR1 and CDR2: LGHDT and YNNKEL (reference sequence). V lost 0 bases and J 6 bases, leaving 16 bases between the germline ends. CDR3 region: CASSQDPGPGPDTQYF. The CDR3 bases are TGTGCCAGCAGCCAAGATCCCGGGCCCGGGCCCGATACGCAGTATTTT.

This clone has a single count. The rearrangement joins TRBV4-2 to TRBJ2-5; D possibly matches TRBD1 or TRBD2 (5 bases each). Trimming cost V 0 bases and J 5 bases, with 16 bases left between them. The CDR3 runs to 16 residues. Germline V gene data show CDR1 as LGHNA and CDR2 as YNFKEQ. The CDR3 DNA is TGTGCCAGCAGCCAAGAGCCCCGAGGGGCCCCCGAGACCCAGTACTTC. Encoded protein: CASSQEPRGAPETQYF.

The gene calls are TRBV7-3 and TRBJ1-2; D gene unclear. The CDR3 has 13 amino acids. V was cut by 2 bases and J by 7 bases, with 11 bases left in between. Germline CDR1 SGHTA, CDR2 FQGTGA. CDR3 amino acids: CASSLERRLGYTF. For the CDR3, the DNA is TGTGCCAGCAGCTTAGAGCGACGACTTGGCTACACCTTC.

CDR3 protein: CASRLMAGGPDNEQFF. The CDR3, as DNA: TGTGCCAGCAGGCTGATGGCGGGAGGGCCGGATAATGAGCAGTTCTTC. This sequence joins TRBV6-6 and TRBJ2-1, with TRBD2 matching over 9 bases. The CDR3 is 16 residues long. CDR1 MNHNY and CDR2 SVGAGI come from the germline V gene (reference sequence). Trimming removed 6 bases from V and 7 bases from J; junction bases left unmatched: 13.

The CDR3 protein is CASTRRRPNQETQYF. Written as DNA, the CDR3 is TGTGCCAGCACCCGAAGACGACCAAATCAAGAGACCCAGTACTTC. V usage is TRBV5-5 and J usage is TRBJ2-5; D not resolved. Trimming removed 6 bases at V and 2 bases at J, with 17 bases between. CDR1 and CDR2 (germline): SGHKS, YYEKEE (reference sequence). This CDR3 is built from 15 residues.

The chain is built from TRBV3-1 (or the pseudogene TRBV3-2) and TRBJ1-1; TRBD1 matches at 7 bases. V trimming: 5 bases; J trimming: 7 bases; junction bases outside the gene matches: 4. Germline lookup yields CDR1 LGHDT and CDR2 YNNKEL (reference sequence). The CDR3 contains 12 residues. In nucleotides, the CDR3 is TGTGCCAGCAGCGCTACAGGGGATGAAGCTTTCTTT. Its protein is CASSATGDEAFF.

The chain has TRBV4-1 and TRBJ2-7; 8 bases fit TRBD1. This CDR3 contains 15 residues. Germline CDR1 MGHRA, CDR2 YSYEKL. With V trimmed by 1 base and J by 3 bases, 5 bases remained unmatched. CDR3 in amino acids: CASSQGTGFLYEQYF. The CDR3 bases are TGCGCCAGCAGCCAAGGGACAGGGTTTCTCTACGAGCAGTACTTC.

The chain employs TRBV5-4 and TRBJ2-7; 7 positions match TRBD1. Germline-derived CDR1 and CDR2 are SGHNT and YYREEE (reference sequence). V shed 2 bases and J 3 bases; nucleotides not matched to a gene: 5. CDR3 size: 14 residues. The CDR3 here is CASSFFDRDYEQYF. CDR3 coding DNA: TGTGCCAGCAGCTTTTTCGACAGGGACTACGAGCAGTACTTC. Full variable domain (rest looked up from reference TRBV5-4 and TRBJ2-7): ETGVTQSPTHLIKTRGQQVTLRCSSQSGHNTVSWYQQALGQGPQFIFQYYREEENGRGNFPPRFSGLQFPNYSSELNVNALELDDSALYLCASSFFDRDYEQYFGPGTRLTVT.

The CDR3 sequence: CASKTGTGPDEAFF. The DNA for the CDR3 is TGTGCCAGCAAAACCGGGACGGGACCTGATGAAGCTTTCTTT. The chain links TRBV28 to TRBJ1-1, with TRBD1 as a possible D gene (5 bases). Germline loops: CDR1 MDHEN, CDR2 SYDVKM. The CDR3 is made up of 14 amino acids. With 7 bases removed from V and 7 bases from J, the gap between germline ends came to 19 bases. Drawing the rest from reference TRBV28 and TRBJ1-1, the complete variable domain is DVKVTQSSRYLVKRTGEKVFLECVQDMDHENMFWYRQDPGLGLRLIYFSYDVKMKEKGDIPEGYSVSREKKERFSLILESASTNQTSMYLCASKTGTGPDEAFFGQGTRLTVV.

This rearrangement joins TRBV30 to TRBJ2-7, with a weak D call TRBD1 (5 bases). Germline lookup yields CDR1 GTSNPN and CDR2 SVGIG (reference sequence). CDR3 length: 12 residues. The germline V and J ends were trimmed by 2 bases and 3 bases, with 8 bases remaining between them. DNA for the CDR3: TGTGCCTGGAGTACAGGAAACTACGAGCAGTACTTC. It specifies CAWSTGNYEQYF.

Concerning this clone itself: At one end the junction does not follow the germline gene, possibly because of a read error. This chain uses TRBV20-1 with TRBJ1-1, with D tentatively TRBD1 (6 bases). The CDR3 is made up of 14 amino acids. The germline CDR1 and CDR2 sequences are DFQATT and SNEGSKA (reference sequence). Here the CDR3 reads CSASRLFGDTEAFF. CDR3 bases: TGCAGTGCTAGTCGTCTGTTTGGGGACACCGAAGCTTTCTTT.

The chain links TRBV29-1 to TRBJ2-6, with D unclear. The CDR3 extends over 15 amino acids. Germline values: CDR1 SQVTM, CDR2 ANQGSEA. V was pared by 0 bases and J by 0 bases, with 6 bases between. The CDR3: CSVEDRTSGANVLTF. The CDR3 nucleotides read TGCAGCGTTGAAGACAGGACCTCTGGGGCCAACGTCCTGACTTTC.